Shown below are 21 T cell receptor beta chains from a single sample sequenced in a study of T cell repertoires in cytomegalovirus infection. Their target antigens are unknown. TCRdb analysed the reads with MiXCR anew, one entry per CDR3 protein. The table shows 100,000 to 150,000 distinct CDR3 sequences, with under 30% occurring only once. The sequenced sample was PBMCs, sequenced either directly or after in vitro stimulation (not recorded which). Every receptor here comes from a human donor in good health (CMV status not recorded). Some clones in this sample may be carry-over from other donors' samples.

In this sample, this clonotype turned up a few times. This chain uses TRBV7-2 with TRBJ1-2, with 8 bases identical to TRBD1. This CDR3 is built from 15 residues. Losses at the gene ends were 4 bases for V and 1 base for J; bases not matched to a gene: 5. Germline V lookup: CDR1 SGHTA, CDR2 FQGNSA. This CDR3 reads CASSSGTGSNYGYTF. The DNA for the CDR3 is TGTGCCAGCAGCTCCGGGACAGGAAGTAACTATGGCTACACCTTC.

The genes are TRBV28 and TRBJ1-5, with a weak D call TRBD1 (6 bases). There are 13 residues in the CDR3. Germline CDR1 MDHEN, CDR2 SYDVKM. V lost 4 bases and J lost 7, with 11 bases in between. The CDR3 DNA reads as TGTGCCAGCAGTTCTGAGGGGGACCAGCCCCAGCATTTT. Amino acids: CASSSEGDQPQHF.

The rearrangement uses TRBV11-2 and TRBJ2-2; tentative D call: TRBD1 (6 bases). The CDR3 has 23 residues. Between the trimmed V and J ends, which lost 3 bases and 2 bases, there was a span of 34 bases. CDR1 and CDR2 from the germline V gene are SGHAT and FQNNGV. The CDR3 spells CASSFTYGLPLGHSQPNTGELFF. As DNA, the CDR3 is TGTGCCAGCAGCTTCACATACGGCCTTCCACTGGGACACTCACAACCCAACACCGGGGAGCTGTTTTTT.

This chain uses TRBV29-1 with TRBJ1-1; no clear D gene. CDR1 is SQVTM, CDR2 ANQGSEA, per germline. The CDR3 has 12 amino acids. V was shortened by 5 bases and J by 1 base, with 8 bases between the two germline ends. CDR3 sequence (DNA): TGCAGCGTTCCGTGGGGGAACACTGAAGCTTTCTTT. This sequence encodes CSVPWGNTEAFF.

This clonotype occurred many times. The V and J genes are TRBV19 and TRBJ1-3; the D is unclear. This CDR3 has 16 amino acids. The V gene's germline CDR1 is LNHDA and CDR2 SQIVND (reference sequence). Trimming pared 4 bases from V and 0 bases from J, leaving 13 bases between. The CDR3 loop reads CASSTSGRHSGNTIYF. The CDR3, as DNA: TGTGCCAGTAGTACCTCTGGCAGGCACTCTGGAAACACCATATATTTT.

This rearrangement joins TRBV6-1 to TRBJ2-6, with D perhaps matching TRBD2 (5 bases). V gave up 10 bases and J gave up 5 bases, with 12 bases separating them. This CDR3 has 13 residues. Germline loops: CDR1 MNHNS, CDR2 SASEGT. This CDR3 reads CATPGLRANVLTF. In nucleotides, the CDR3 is TGTGCCACCCCCGGACTCAGGGCCAACGTCCTGACTTTC.

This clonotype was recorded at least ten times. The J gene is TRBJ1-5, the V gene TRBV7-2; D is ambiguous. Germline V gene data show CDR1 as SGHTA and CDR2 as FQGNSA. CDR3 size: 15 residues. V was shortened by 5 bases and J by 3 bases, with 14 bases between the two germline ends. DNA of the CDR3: TGTGCCAGCAGCCGCCGCGGGTACGACAATCAGCCCCAGCATTTT. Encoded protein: CASSRRGYDNQPQHF.

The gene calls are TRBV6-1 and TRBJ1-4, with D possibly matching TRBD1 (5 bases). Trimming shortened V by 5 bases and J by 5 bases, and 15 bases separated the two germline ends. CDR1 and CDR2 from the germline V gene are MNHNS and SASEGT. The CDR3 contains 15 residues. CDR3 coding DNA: TGTGCCAGCAGTACCCTGCAGGGTCCCAATGAAAAACTGTTTTTT. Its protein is CASSTLQGPNEKLFF.

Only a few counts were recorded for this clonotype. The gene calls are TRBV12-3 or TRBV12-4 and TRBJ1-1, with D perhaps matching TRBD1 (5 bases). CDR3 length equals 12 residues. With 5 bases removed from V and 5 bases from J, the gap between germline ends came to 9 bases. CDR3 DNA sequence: TGTGCCAGCAGTGCCCGGGGGACTGAAGCTTTCTTT. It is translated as CASSARGTEAFF.

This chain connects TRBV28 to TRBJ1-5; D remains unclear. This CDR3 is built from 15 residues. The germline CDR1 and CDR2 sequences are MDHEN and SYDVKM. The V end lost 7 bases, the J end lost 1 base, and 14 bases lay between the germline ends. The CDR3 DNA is TGTGCCAGCACCCTTGGAGGGATCAGCAATCAGCCCCAGCATTTT. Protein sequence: CASTLGGISNQPQHF.

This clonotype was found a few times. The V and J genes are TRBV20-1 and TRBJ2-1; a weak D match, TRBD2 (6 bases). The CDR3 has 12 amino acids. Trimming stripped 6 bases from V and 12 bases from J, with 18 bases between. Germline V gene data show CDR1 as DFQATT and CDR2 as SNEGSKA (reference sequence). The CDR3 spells CSALSRGMGQFF. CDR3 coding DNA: TGCAGTGCCCTCTCTCGCGGGATGGGGCAGTTCTTC.

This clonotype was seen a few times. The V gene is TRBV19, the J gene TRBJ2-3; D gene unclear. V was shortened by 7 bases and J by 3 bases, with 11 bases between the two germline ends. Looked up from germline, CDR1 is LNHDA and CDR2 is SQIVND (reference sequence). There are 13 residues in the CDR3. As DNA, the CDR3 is TGTGCCAGTACCATGGGCTGGACAGATACGCAGTATTTT. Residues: CASTMGWTDTQYF.

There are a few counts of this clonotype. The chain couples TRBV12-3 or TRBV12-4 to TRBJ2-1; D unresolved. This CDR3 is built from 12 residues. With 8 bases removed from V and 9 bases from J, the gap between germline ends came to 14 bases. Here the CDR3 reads CASGSVVGEQFF. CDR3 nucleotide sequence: TGTGCCAGCGGGTCAGTTGTAGGTGAGCAGTTCTTC.

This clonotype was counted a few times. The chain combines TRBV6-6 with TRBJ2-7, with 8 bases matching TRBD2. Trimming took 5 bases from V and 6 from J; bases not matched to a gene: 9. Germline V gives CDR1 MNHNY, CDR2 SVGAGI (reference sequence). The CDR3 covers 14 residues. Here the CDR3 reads CASSRESGRAEQYV. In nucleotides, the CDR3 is TGTGCCAGCAGTCGAGAGAGCGGGAGAGCCGAGCAGTACGTC.

Here the CDR3 reads CASSVTGHNSPLHF. CDR3 coding DNA: TGTGCCAGCAGTGTGACAGGACATAATTCACCCCTCCACTTT. The gene calls are TRBV12-3 or TRBV12-4 and TRBJ1-6, with D maybe TRBD1 (6 bases). Trimming cost V 5 bases and J 5 bases, with 10 bases left between them. The CDR3 loop spans 14 amino acids.

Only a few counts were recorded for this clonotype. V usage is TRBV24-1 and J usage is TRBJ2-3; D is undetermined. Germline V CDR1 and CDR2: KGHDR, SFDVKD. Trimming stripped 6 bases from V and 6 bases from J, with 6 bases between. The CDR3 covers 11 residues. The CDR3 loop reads CATSYMDTQYF. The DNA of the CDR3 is TGTGCCACCAGTTATATGGATACGCAGTATTTT.

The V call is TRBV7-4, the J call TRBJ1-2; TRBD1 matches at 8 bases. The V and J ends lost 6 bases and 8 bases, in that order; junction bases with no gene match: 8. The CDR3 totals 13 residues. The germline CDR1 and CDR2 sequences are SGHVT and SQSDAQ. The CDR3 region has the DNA TGTGCCAGCAGGACGGACAGGGAGCGCGGCTACACCTTC. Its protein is CASRTDRERGYTF.

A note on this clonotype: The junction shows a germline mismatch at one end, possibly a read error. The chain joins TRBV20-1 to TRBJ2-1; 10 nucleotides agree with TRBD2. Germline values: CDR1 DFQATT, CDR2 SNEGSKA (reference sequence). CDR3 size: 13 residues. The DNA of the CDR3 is TGCAGTGCTCCGACTAGCGGGTACAATGTGCAGTTCTTC. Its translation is CSAPTSGYNVQFF.

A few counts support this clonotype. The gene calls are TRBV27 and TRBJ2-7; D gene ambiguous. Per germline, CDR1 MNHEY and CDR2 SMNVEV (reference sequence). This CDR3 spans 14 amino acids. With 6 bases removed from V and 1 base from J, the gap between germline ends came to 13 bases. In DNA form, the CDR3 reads TGTGCCAGCAGGCCCTCCTCATCGTCCTACGAGCAGTACTTC. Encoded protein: CASRPSSSSYEQYF.

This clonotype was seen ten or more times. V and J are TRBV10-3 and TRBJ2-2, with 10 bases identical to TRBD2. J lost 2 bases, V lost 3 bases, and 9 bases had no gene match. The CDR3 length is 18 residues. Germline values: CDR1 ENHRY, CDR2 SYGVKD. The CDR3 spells CAISDPQGLAANTGELFF. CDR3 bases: TGTGCCATCAGTGACCCCCAAGGACTAGCGGCCAACACCGGGGAGCTGTTTTTT.

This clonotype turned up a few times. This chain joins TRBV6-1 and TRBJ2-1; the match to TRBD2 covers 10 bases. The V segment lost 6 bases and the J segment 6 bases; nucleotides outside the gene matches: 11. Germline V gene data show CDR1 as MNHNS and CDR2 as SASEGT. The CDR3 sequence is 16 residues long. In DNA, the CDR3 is TGTGCCAGCAGACCCAGGACTAGCGGAAGTACCAATGAGCAGTTCTTC. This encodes CASRPRTSGSTNEQFF.